This is a list of T cell receptor beta chains from one sample in a study of cytomegalovirus exposure and HLA in healthy donors. TCRdb's table, derived via immunoSEQ multiplex PCR, lists solely in-frame clones and lacks some. This table holds about 150,000 clones, around 79% found once. The specimen sequenced was PBMCs. The receptors were gathered from a man under 40 in good health and CMV-seropositive. CDR3s include the opening cysteine and the closing phenylalanine or tryptophan.

V gene: TRBV19
J gene: TRBJ1-1
CDR3 protein: CASSIYSPAANTEAFF

V gene: TRBV11-2
J gene: TRBJ2-7
CDR3 protein: CASSPRTSGGFYEQYF

V gene: TRBV6-1
J gene: TRBJ1-1
CDR3 protein: CASNLQGLNTEAFF

V gene: TRBV11-3
J gene: TRBJ2-1
CDR3 protein: CASSFGSYNEQFF

V gene: TRBV7-8
J gene: TRBJ2-7
CDR3 protein: CASRDGLAGRYEQYF

V gene: TRBV10-3
J gene: TRBJ1-2
CDR3 protein: CAISQGQDYGYTF

V gene: TRBV30
J gene: TRBJ2-1
CDR3 protein: CAWRNRDSPRSEQFF

V gene: TRBV29-1
J gene: TRBJ2-5
CDR3 protein: CSVDYGVGQETQYF

V gene: TRBV2
J gene: TRBJ1-5
CDR3 protein: CASSGTGQWQPQHF

V gene: TRBV27
J gene: TRBJ1-1
CDR3 protein: CASSLSRGIGEAFF

V gene: TRBV18
J gene: TRBJ1-3
CDR3 protein: CASSPKSRGPAGNTIYF

V gene: TRBV11-2
J gene: TRBJ1-1
CDR3 protein: CASSPRLRAVSGTEAFF

V gene: TRBV11-1
J gene: TRBJ1-2
CDR3 protein: CASRLGTGNYGYTF

V gene: TRBV10-1
J gene: NA
CDR3 protein: CASSAGGAEQYF

V gene: TRBV18
J gene: TRBJ1-5
CDR3 protein: CASSPGRDYNQPQHF

V gene: TRBV28
J gene: TRBJ2-7
CDR3 protein: CASSLSVGGGEQYF

V gene: TRBV27
J gene: TRBJ2-7
CDR3 protein: CASSPLGQALDEQYF

V gene: TRBV30
J gene: TRBJ1-2
CDR3 protein: CAWSVHGYGYTF

V gene: TRBV7-9
J gene: TRBJ2-3
CDR3 protein: CASSPTTKQSDTQYF

V gene: TRBV13
J gene: TRBJ2-2
CDR3 protein: CASSLGMWQDTTGELFF

V gene: TRBV6-1
J gene: TRBJ2-7
CDR3 protein: CASSSGLAGVEQYF

V gene: TRBV7-9
J gene: TRBJ1-1
CDR3 protein: CASSLPPRENTEAFF

V gene: TRBV27
J gene: TRBJ2-3
CDR3 protein: CASTTSGASTDTQYF

V gene: TRBV6-1
J gene: TRBJ1-1
CDR3 protein: CASSEGQGRTEAFF

V gene: TRBV21-1
J gene: TRBJ2-5
CDR3 protein: CASSNPKTGEETQYF

V gene: TRBV9
J gene: TRBJ2-1
CDR3 protein: CASSPSQGNEQFF

V gene: TRBV27
J gene: TRBJ2-1
CDR3 protein: CASSLRGRGIDEQFF

V gene: TRBV15
J gene: TRBJ1-5
CDR3 protein: CATSTRSSNQPQHF

V gene: TRBV7-3
J gene: TRBJ2-3
CDR3 protein: CASSPTRHSTDTQYF

V gene: TRBV30
J gene: TRBJ2-3
CDR3 protein: CAWSPGGLTDTQYF

V gene: TRBV9
J gene: TRBJ2-3
CDR3 protein: CASSSGQLIDTQYF

V gene: TRBV29-1
J gene: TRBJ2-7
CDR3 protein: CSVEDQGQGQYF

V gene: TRBV7-7
J gene: TRBJ2-5
CDR3 protein: CASSPRTSGGAFRTETQYF

V gene: TRBV30
J gene: TRBJ2-5
CDR3 protein: CAWTTSQETQYF

V gene: TRBV5-4
J gene: TRBJ1-6
CDR3 protein: CASRRDRVDNSPLHF

V gene: TRBV7-2
J gene: TRBJ1-1
CDR3 protein: CASNWTAPDTEAFF

V gene: TRBV6-1
J gene: TRBJ1-1
CDR3 protein: CASSEIHRANTEAFF

V gene: TRBV7-2
J gene: TRBJ1-2
CDR3 protein: CASTLNRAGDGYTF

V gene: TRBV10-1
J gene: TRBJ2-7
CDR3 protein: CASSGWTALYEQYF